This is a list of T cell receptor beta chains from one sample in a study of blood T cell repertoires in COVID-19. Profiling relied on immunoSEQ multiplex PCR, and the TCRdb table lists in-frame clones only, not all of them. The table includes 200,000 to 250,000 clones, around 86% detected once. The sequenced material came from peripheral blood. Receptor source: a man in his 60s with acute or convalescent COVID-19. Each CDR3 is given with its conserved first and last residue. A D gene is named only where the DNA matches it firmly. Only some rows state a clone size, as once, few, many or a class for expanded clones.

TRBV5-1,TRBD1,NA,TRBJ2-2,CASSLSSGGTGELFF,TGCGCCAGCAGCTTGAGTTCAGGGGGCACCGGGGAGCTGTTTTTT
TRBV7-9,TRBD1,NA,TRBJ2-1,CASSPPGTAYNEQFF,TGTGCCAGCAGCCCCCCCGGGACAGCCTACAATGAGCAGTTCTTC
TRBV7-9,NA,NA,TRBJ2-6,CASSQGGRSGANVLTF,TGTGCCAGCAGCCAGGGGGGACGCTCTGGGGCCAACGTCCTGACTTTC
TRBV19,NA,NA,TRBJ1-1,CASSIQRGLNTEAFF,TGTGCCAGTAGTATCCAAAGGGGTCTGAACACTGAAGCTTTCTTT
TRBV19,NA,NA,TRBJ2-5,CASSIAQGRVDQETQYF,TGTGCCAGTAGTATAGCACAGGGAAGGGTTGACCAAGAGACCCAGTACTTC
TRBV5-4,TRBD2,NA,TRBJ2-1,CASSPTSGNHNEQFF,TGTGCCAGCAGCCCAACCAGCGGGAACCACAATGAGCAGTTCTTC
TRBV6-5,NA,NA,TRBJ1-1,CASRSAGSGTPFPFF,TGTGCCAGCAGGTCAGCGGGGTCGGGGACCCCTTTCCCTTTCTTT
TRBV4-2,TRBD2,NA,TRBJ2-7,CASSQDTGGASYEQYF,TGTGCCAGCAGCCAAGATACGGGGGGGGCCTCCTACGAGCAGTACTTC
TRBV4-3,NA,NA,TRBJ2-5,CASSQDFRGGETQYF,TGCGCCAGCAGCCAAGACTTCCGGGGTGGGGAGACCCAGTACTTC
TRBV12-3/TRBV12-4,TRBD1,NA,TRBJ1-2,CASSSRQGWGYTF,TGTGCCAGCAGTTCGCGACAGGGGTGGGGCTACACCTTC
TRBV5-5,NA,once,TRBJ1-1,CASSLASLTEAFF,TGTGCCAGCAGCTTGGCTTCCCTCACTGAAGCTTTCTTT
TRBV7-3,NA,NA,TRBJ2-2,CASSPGHLSGAGELFF,TGTGCCAGCAGCCCTGGACACCTCTCGGGAGCCGGGGAGCTGTTTTTT
TRBV5-6,TRBD1,NA,TRBJ1-2,CASSSQGAFLYGYTF,TGTGCCAGCAGCTCCCAGGGGGCTTTCCTCTATGGCTACACCTTC
TRBV18,TRBD1,NA,TRBJ1-2,CASSPGQHYGYTF,TGTGCCAGCTCACCGGGACAGCACTATGGCTACACCTTC
TRBV9,TRBD2,NA,TRBJ2-5,CASSASGVQETQYF,TGTGCCAGCAGCGCTAGCGGGGTACAAGAGACCCAGTACTTC
TRBV6-5,NA,NA,TRBJ2-7,CASSFLAPVPYEQYF,TGTGCCAGCAGCTTTTTAGCGCCGGTGCCCTACGAGCAGTACTTC
TRBV5-1,NA,NA,TRBJ2-4,CASSWALGENIQYF,TGCGCCAGCAGCTGGGCCTTGGGTGAAAACATTCAGTACTTC
TRBV12-3/TRBV12-4,NA,NA,TRBJ2-7,CASSSRPGYEQYF,TGTGCCAGCAGCTCGAGACCGGGTTACGAGCAGTACTTC
TRBV19,TRBD1,NA,TRBJ1-4,CASSRYWDRGPSVQANEKLFF,TGTGCCAGTAGCCGATATTGGGACAGGGGGCCTTCCGTTCAGGCTAATGAAAAACTGTTTTTT
TRBV5-6,NA,once,TRBJ1-1,CASGISTQGEAFF,TGTGCCAGCGGGATTAGTACTCAGGGCGAAGCTTTCTTT
TRBV2,TRBD1,once,TRBJ1-3,CASRQGGGLNTIYF,TGTGCCAGCAGGCAGGGGGGCGGCCTAAACACCATATATTTT
TRBV5-8,TRBD2,NA,TRBJ2-1,CASSPGLAGGIGEQFF,TGTGCCAGCAGCCCCGGACTAGCGGGGGGGATCGGTGAGCAGTTCTTC
TRBV11-2,NA,NA,TRBJ2-1,CASSTPRGKNNEQFF,TGTGCCAGCAGCACACCGCGGGGTAAAAACAATGAGCAGTTCTTC
TRBV19,NA,NA,TRBJ2-2,CASSIAEGQGTGELFF,TGTGCCAGTAGTATAGCGGAGGGGCAGGGCACCGGGGAGCTGTTTTTT
TRBV3-1/TRBV3-2,TRBD1,NA,TRBJ2-5,CASSRDRGGETQYF,TGTGCCAGCAGCCGGGACAGGGGCGGAGAGACCCAGTACTTC
TRBV5-4,NA,NA,TRBJ1-6,CASSQSQNSPLHF,TGTGCCAGCAGCCAGTCCCAGAATTCACCCCTCCACTTT
TRBV5-4,TRBD2,NA,TRBJ2-5,CASSWGTSEETQYF,TGTGCCAGCAGCTGGGGGACTAGCGAGGAGACCCAGTACTTC
TRBV11-2,NA,few,TRBJ1-3,CASSPGAGGNTIYF,TGTGCCAGCAGCCCAGGGGCAGGGGGAAACACCATATATTTT
TRBV27,NA,NA,TRBJ2-7,CASRPRLGLRYEQYF,TGTGCCAGCCGACCTAGACTAGGGCTCCGTTACGAGCAGTACTTC
TRBV6-5,TRBD1,NA,TRBJ1-5,CATTQQGHPGQPQHF,TGTGCCACCACCCAACAGGGGCATCCGGGGCAGCCCCAGCATTTT
TRBV7-2,NA,NA,TRBJ2-2,CASSPRVTGELFF,TGTGCCAGCAGCCCCAGGGTCACCGGGGAGCTGTTTTTT
TRBV7-2,NA,NA,TRBJ2-1,CASSLGGRGNSGEQFF,TGTGCCAGCAGCTTAGGTGGGCGGGGAAACTCGGGTGAGCAGTTCTTC
TRBV27,NA,NA,TRBJ1-5,CASSFQGNSNQPQHF,TGTGCCAGCAGTTTCCAGGGAAATAGCAATCAGCCCCAGCATTTT
TRBV9,NA,NA,TRBJ1-2,CASRQDSANYGYTF,TGTGCCAGCAGACAAGACAGCGCTAACTATGGCTACACCTTC
TRBV6-1,NA,few,TRBJ2-3,CASSERGREEDTQYF,TGTGCCAGCAGTGAAAGGGGCAGGGAGGAAGATACGCAGTATTTT
TRBV11-2,NA,once,TRBJ1-2,CASSFSPRGQDYGYTF,TGTGCCAGCAGCTTTTCCCCGCGGGGGCAGGACTATGGCTACACCTTC
TRBV11-2,TRBD1,NA,TRBJ1-4,CASSLDGNRGQGEKLFF,TGTGCCAGCAGCTTAGACGGGAACAGGGGCCAAGGGGAAAAACTGTTTTTT
TRBV5-5,TRBD1,NA,TRBJ2-7,CASSLILTGTGEKYF,TGTGCCAGCAGCCTGATACTGACTGGGACAGGGGAGAAGTACTTC
TRBV28,TRBD1,NA,TRBJ1-6,CASSFPGTGLSRNSPLHF,TGTGCCAGCAGTTTTCCCGGGACAGGCCTCTCCCGGAATTCACCCCTCCACTTT
TRBV7-9,NA,NA,TRBJ2-1,CASSPPLTIYNEQFF,TGTGCCAGCAGCCCACCACTTACTATCTACAATGAGCAGTTCTTC
TRBV6-2/TRBV6-3,NA,NA,TRBJ2-4,CASSYGGAKNIQYF,TGTGCCAGCAGTTATGGAGGAGCCAAAAACATTCAGTACTTC
TRBV5-1,NA,few,TRBJ1-1,CASSFVPQGSNTEAFF,TGCGCCAGCAGCTTCGTCCCCCAGGGGTCGAACACTGAAGCTTTCTTT
TRBV7-9,TRBD1,NA,TRBJ2-7,CASSSRTGNPYEQYF,TGTGCCAGCAGCTCCCGGACAGGGAACCCCTACGAGCAGTACTTC
TRBV6-2/TRBV6-3,TRBD2,NA,TRBJ2-3,CASSPFLGGGTDTQYF,TGTGCCAGCAGTCCCTTCCTCGGGGGGGGCACAGATACGCAGTATTTT
TRBV6-5,TRBD1,many,TRBJ1-1,CASRWTGNTEAFF,TGTGCCAGCAGATGGACAGGGAACACTGAAGCTTTCTTT
TRBV19,TRBD2,NA,TRBJ2-2,CASSIPPGLGIGELFF,TGTGCCAGTAGTATTCCGCCGGGACTAGGGATCGGGGAGCTGTTTTTT
TRBV3-1/TRBV3-2,TRBD1,NA,TRBJ1-1,CASSPRGTGGFNTEAFF,TGTGCCAGCAGTCCCCGAGGGACAGGGGGCTTCAACACTGAAGCTTTCTTT
TRBV4-3,TRBD2,NA,TRBJ2-3,CASSQDGPGGPDTQYF,TGCGCCAGCAGCCAAGATGGGCCGGGGGGGCCAGATACGCAGTATTTT
TRBV5-4,TRBD1,NA,TRBJ1-1,CASRPTGAMNTEAFF,TGTGCCAGCAGGCCCACAGGGGCGATGAACACTGAAGCTTTCTTT
TRBV6-2/TRBV6-3,NA,NA,TRBJ2-6,CASSYAVQTGANVLTF,TGTGCCAGCAGTTACGCAGTCCAAACTGGGGCCAACGTCCTGACTTTC
TRBV7-6,TRBD2,NA,TRBJ2-1,CASSFLGAGGSYNEQFF,TGTGCCAGCAGCTTTCTTGGGGCGGGGGGGAGTTACAATGAGCAGTTCTTC
TRBV6-9,TRBD1,NA,TRBJ1-2,CASSLTDRVPNYGYTF,TGTGCCAGCAGTTTAACCGACAGGGTCCCTAACTATGGCTACACCTTC
TRBV18,TRBD1,NA,TRBJ2-5,CASSPLGQATQETQYF,TGTGCCAGCTCACCTCTCGGACAGGCGACGCAAGAGACCCAGTACTTC
TRBV6-5,TRBD2,NA,TRBJ2-5,CASRRGGLQETQYF,TGTGCCAGCAGACGCGGGGGTCTACAAGAGACCCAGTACTTC
TRBV14,NA,NA,TRBJ2-7,CASSQGLLRGGFYEQYF,TGTGCCAGCAGCCAAGGTTTATTAAGGGGGGGGTTCTACGAGCAGTACTTC
TRBV6-1,NA,NA,TRBJ2-7,CASSEVYFSYEQYF,TGTGCCAGCAGTGAAGTGTACTTTTCCTACGAGCAGTACTTC